Sequencing of this TCR beta chain was carried out in a study of blood T cell repertoires in COVID-19. Study processing details: Using reference gene primer amplification, nucleated cell counts were estimated. The protocol was immunoSEQ multiplex PCR, while the TCRdb copy is restricted to in-frame clones and leaves out a portion. V, J and clone size reflect that table, while D and trimming were determined from the DNA. The sample consists of roughly 360,000 clones, over 80% of them appearing once. Cohorts were assigned according to the clinical history that participants reported. The CDR3 runs 13 residues. Trimming shortened V by 5 bases and J by 4 bases, and 11 bases separated the two germline ends.

The TCR sequence derives from a woman aged 45-65 years who had recovered from COVID-19. The chain joins TRBV12-3 or TRBV12-4 to TRBJ1-2; no clear D. The material sequenced was PBMCs or T cells enriched from blood (not recorded which). The CDR3 nucleotides are TGTGCCAGCAGTCTACTACTATCCTATGGCTACACCTTC. Encoded protein: CASSLLLSYGYTF.